One sample yielded the 5 T cell receptor beta chains listed below, sequenced in a study of control samples from healthy donors and cancer patients. Sequencing used immunoSEQ multiplex PCR; TCRdb keeps in-frame clones, though not all of them. The sample records around 100,000 clones, about 90% being singletons. What was sequenced was blood. All receptors come from a woman between 45 and 60 years old in good health.

The rearrangement joins TRBV19 to TRBJ1-2; possible D gene TRBD1, 5 bases. CDR3 size: 15 residues. The V end lost 7 bases, the J end lost 5 bases, and 20 bases lay between the germline ends. CDR1 and CDR2 from the germline V gene are LNHDA and SQIVND (reference sequence). CDR3 loop: CASTPVGQGEYGYTF. CDR3 DNA: TGTGCCAGTACTCCGGTGGGGCAGGGCGAATATGGCTACACCTTC.

This clone was recorded a few times. V is TRBV5-8 and J is TRBJ2-1, with 7 bases fitting TRBD1. CDR1 and CDR2 from the germline V gene are SGHTS and YDEGEE. The CDR3 is made up of 17 amino acids. J lost 7 bases, V lost 0 bases, and 13 bases had no gene match. The CDR3 DNA is TGTGCCAGCAGCTTGGGCCAGGGACAGCCCCTCGGGAATGAGCAGTTCTTC. This encodes CASSLGQGQPLGNEQFF.

The CDR3 loop is CASRIGTWVPLDGNSPLHF. DNA of the CDR3: TGTGCCAGTAGAATCGGGACATGGGTCCCCCTCGACGGTAATTCACCCCTCCACTTT. This sequence joins TRBV27 and TRBJ1-6; the D gene is possibly TRBD1 (6 bases). Germline CDR1 and CDR2: MNHEY and SMNVEV (reference sequence). Trimming left V 9 bases short and J 6 bases short, with 30 bases between. The length of the CDR3 is 19 residues.

V usage is TRBV6-5 and J usage is TRBJ2-1; D call uncertain. Germline V gives CDR1 MNHEY, CDR2 SVGAGI. The CDR3 runs to 14 residues. With 0 bases removed from V and 4 bases from J, the gap between germline ends came to 7 bases. For the CDR3, the DNA is TGTGCCAGCAGTTACTCGGCCTTTTACAATGAGCAGTTCTTC. This sequence encodes CASSYSAFYNEQFF.

The chain joins TRBV7-3 to TRBJ1-1; no clear D gene. Germline CDR1 reads SGHTA; CDR2 reads FQGTGA. Deletions cut 5 bases from V and 4 bases from J, with 17 bases between. This CDR3 is built from 15 residues. The CDR3 spells CASSLDNGDSTEAFF. CDR3 nucleotide sequence: TGTGCCAGCAGCCTCGATAATGGGGATTCCACTGAAGCTTTCTTT.